The source of this TCR beta chain is a study of human T cells and chemical hapten exposure. General study points: Expanded TCR counts at PT1 went up together with patch test score, a positive correlation. DPC sensitization produced no change in TCRs with frequency above 1 in 1000.

Trimming stripped 1 base from V and 4 bases from J, with 13 bases between. The CDR3 is 15 residues long. The V gene's germline CDR1 is SGHVS and CDR2 FQNEAQ. TCRdb recomputed calls from the RACE reads with MiXCR, one row per CDR3 protein. The sample carries some 330,000 distinct CDR3 sequences, 4.5% to 7% recorded once. Described time point: pre-sensitization, week 0. Sample treatment: therapeutic diphenylcyclopropenone sensitization with weekly scalp DPC. Of note for this clonotype: What it recognizes is unknown.

The sample was whole blood, taken in connection with sensitization to the hapten diphenylcyclopropenone (DPC). The chain recombines TRBV7-8 with TRBJ1-1, with no clear D. The receptor was derived from a woman aged 18-29 years with alopecia areata. Some clones in this sample may be carry-over from other donors' samples. CDR3: CASSLDPGVGTEAFF. CDR3 nucleotide sequence: TGTGCCAGCAGCTTAGATCCGGGCGTTGGCACTGAAGCTTTCTTT.